This T cell receptor (beta chain) was captured in a study of neurological immune-mediated disorders. TCRdb re-called the 5' RACE reads through MiXCR, storing one row per CDR3 protein. In the table there are over 45,000 distinct CDR3 sequences, over 5.5% of which are singletons. This clonotype was found many times. Its antigen is unidentified. Study conclusions and caveats: HTLV-1-associated myelopathy displayed the greatest TCR clonal expansion, and multiple sclerosis exhibited the smallest, lower than that of healthy controls.

The CDR3 length is 16 residues. V lost 0 bases, J lost 1 base, and 12 bases lay in between. CDR1 is SGHKS, CDR2 YYEKEE, per germline (reference sequence). The rearrangement links TRBV5-5 to TRBJ2-3, with D perhaps TRBD1 (6 bases). The sequence came from a young woman with multiple sclerosis. Sequenced: CD4+ T cells from blood. The CDR3: CASSLVEGQGTDTQYF. In DNA form, the CDR3 reads TGTGCCAGCAGCTTGGTAGAGGGACAAGGCACAGATACGCAGTATTTT.